The source of this T cell receptor beta chain is a study of shared clonotypes between healthy human individuals. CDR1 is MGHRA and CDR2 is YSYEKL in the germline V gene. The CDR3 has 17 amino acids. Trimming at V came to 1 base and at J to 0 bases, leaving 6 bases not matched to a gene. TCRdb's copy holds only in-frame clones and misses some; the assay was immunoSEQ multiplex PCR. This table has about 1,500,000 clones, roughly 96% appearing once. Turning to this clone: This same CDR3 is encoded by further DNA sequences in the sample.

The V and J genes are TRBV4-1 and TRBJ2-7, with 10 bases lining up with TRBD2. Source material: naive CD4+ T cells sorted from blood. Subset: CD45RA+ positively selected. The TCR originated in a man between 25 and 39 years old in good health. This CDR3 reads CASSQGLAGASSYEQYF. The CDR3 DNA reads as TGCGCCAGCAGCCAAGGCCTAGCGGGAGCCAGCTCCTACGAGCAGTACTTC.